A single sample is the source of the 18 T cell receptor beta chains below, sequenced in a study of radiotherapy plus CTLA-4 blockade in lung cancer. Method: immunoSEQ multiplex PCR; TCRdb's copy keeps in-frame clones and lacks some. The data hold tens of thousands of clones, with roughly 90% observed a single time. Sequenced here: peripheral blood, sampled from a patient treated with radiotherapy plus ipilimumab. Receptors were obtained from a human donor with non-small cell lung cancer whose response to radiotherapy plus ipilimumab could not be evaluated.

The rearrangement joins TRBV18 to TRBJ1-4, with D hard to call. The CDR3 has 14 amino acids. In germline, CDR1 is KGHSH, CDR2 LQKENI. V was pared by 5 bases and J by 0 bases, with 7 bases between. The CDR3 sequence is CASSMGATNEKLFF. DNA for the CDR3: TGTGCCAGCTCAATGGGCGCAACTAATGAAAAACTGTTTTTT.

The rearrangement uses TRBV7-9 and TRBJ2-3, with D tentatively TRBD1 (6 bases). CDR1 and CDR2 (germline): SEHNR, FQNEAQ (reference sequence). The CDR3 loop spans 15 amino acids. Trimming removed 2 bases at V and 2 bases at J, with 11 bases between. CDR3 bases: TGTGCCAGCAGCTTATCCGGACAGCCCACAGATACGCAGTATTTT. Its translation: CASSLSGQPTDTQYF.

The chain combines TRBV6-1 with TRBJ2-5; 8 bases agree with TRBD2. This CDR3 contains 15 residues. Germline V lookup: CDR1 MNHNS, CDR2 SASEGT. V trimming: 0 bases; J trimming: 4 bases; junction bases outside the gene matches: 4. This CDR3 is CASSEARAGVETQYF. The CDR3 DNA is TGTGCCAGCAGTGAAGCGAGAGCGGGGGTAGAGACCCAGTACTTC.

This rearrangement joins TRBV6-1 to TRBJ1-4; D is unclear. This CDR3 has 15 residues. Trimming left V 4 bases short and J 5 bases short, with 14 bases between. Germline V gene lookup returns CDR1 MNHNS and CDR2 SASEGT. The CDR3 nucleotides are TGTGCCAGCAGTGCCCGGTGGACGGGGAATGAAAAACTGTTTTTT. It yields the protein CASSARWTGNEKLFF.

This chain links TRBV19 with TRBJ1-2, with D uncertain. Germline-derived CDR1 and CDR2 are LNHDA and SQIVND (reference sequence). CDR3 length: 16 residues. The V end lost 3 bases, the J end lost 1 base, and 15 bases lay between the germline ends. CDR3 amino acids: CASSIAEGVLNYGYTF. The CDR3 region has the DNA TGTGCCAGTAGTATTGCGGAGGGCGTGCTTAACTATGGCTACACCTTC.

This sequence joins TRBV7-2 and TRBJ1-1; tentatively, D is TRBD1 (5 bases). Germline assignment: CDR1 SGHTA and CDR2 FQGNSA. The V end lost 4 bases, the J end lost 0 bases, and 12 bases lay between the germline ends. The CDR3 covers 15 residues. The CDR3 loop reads CASSSRTLLNTEAFF. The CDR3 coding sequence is TGTGCCAGCAGCTCGCGGACACTCTTGAACACTGAAGCTTTCTTT.

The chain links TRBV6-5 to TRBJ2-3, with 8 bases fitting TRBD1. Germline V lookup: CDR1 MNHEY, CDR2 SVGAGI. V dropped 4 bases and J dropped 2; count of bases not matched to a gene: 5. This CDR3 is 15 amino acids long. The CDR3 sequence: CASSSGGWSTDTQYF. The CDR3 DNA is TGTGCCAGCAGTTCAGGGGGCTGGTCCACAGATACGCAGTATTTT.

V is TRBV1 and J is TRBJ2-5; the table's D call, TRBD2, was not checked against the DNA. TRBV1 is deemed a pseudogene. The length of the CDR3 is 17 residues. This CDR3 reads CTSSHGLAEIPQETQYF. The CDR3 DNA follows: TGCACCAGCAGCCATGGACTGGCGGAAATCCCACAAGAGACCCAGTACTTC.

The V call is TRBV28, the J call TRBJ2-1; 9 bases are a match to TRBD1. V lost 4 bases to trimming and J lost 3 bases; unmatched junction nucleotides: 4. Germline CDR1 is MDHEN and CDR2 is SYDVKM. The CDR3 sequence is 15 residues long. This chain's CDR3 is CASSYRGRGYNEQFF. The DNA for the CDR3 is TGTGCCAGCAGTTACAGGGGGCGCGGCTACAATGAGCAGTTCTTC.

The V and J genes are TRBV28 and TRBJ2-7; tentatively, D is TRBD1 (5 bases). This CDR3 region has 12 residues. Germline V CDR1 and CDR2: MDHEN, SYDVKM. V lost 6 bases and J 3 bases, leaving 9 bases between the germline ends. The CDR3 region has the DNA TGTGCCAGCAGGCGACAGAACTACGAGCAGTACTTC. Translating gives CASRRQNYEQYF. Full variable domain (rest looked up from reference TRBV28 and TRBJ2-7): DVKVTQSSRYLVKRTGEKVFLECVQDMDHENMFWYRQDPGLGLRLIYFSYDVKMKEKGDIPEGYSVSREKKERFSLILESASTNQTSMYLCASRRQNYEQYFGPGTRLTVT.

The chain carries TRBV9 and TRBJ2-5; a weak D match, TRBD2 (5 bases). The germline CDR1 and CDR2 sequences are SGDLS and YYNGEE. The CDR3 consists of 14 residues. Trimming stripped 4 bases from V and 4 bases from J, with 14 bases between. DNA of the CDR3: TGTGCCAGCAGCCCACAACCGGGAAGAGAGACCCAGTACTTC. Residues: CASSPQPGRETQYF.

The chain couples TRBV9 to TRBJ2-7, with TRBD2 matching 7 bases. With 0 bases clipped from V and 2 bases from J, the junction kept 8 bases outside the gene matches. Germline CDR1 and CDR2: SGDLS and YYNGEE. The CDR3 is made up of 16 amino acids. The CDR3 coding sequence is TGTGCCAGCAGCGTAGTGGGTAGCGGGCCCCCCTACGAGCAGTACTTC. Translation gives CASSVVGSGPPYEQYF.

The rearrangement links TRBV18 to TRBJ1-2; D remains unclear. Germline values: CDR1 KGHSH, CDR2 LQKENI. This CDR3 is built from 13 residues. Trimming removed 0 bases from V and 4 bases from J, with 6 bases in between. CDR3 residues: CASSPPAAYGYTF. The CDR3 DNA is TGTGCCAGCTCACCACCGGCGGCCTATGGCTACACCTTC. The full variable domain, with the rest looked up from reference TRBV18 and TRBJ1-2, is NAGVMQNPRHLVRRRGQEARLRCSPMKGHSHVYWYRQLPEEGLKFMVYLQKENIIDESGMPKERFSAEFPKEGPSILRIQQVVRGDSAAYFCASSPPAAYGYTFGSGTRLTVV.

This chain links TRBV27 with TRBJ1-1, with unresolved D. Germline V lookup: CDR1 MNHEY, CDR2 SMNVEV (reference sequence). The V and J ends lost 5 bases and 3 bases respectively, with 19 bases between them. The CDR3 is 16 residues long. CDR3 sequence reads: CASSGKPGMGYTEAFF. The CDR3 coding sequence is TGTGCCAGCAGTGGAAAACCGGGGATGGGGTACACTGAAGCTTTCTTT.

The CDR3 nucleotides are TGTGCCAGCAGCTTAGCGTCAGATCTTAACTATGGCTACACCTTC. Translating it yields CASSLASDLNYGYTF. The chain is built from TRBV7-8 and TRBJ1-2; no clear D gene. V dropped 0 bases and J dropped 1 base, with 9 bases sitting between them. Germline lookup yields CDR1 SGHVS and CDR2 FQNEAQ. There are 15 residues in the CDR3.

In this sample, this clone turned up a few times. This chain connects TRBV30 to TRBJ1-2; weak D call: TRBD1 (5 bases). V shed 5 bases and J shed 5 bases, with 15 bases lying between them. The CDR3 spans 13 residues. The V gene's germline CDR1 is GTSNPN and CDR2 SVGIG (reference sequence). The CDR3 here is CAWAQGGFYGYTF. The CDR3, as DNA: TGTGCCTGGGCCCAGGGAGGCTTTTATGGCTACACCTTC. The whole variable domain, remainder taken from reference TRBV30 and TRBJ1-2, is SQTIHQWPATLVQPVGSPLSLECTVEGTSNPNLYWYRQAAGRGLQLLFYSVGIGQISSEVPQNLSASRPQDRQFILSSKKLLLSDSGFYLCAWAQGGFYGYTFGSGTRLTVV.

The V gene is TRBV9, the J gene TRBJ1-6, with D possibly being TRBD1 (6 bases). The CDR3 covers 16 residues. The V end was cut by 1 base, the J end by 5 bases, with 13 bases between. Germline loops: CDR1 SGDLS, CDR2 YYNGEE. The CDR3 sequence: CASSVTVAGDNSPLHF. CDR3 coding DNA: TGTGCCAGCAGCGTAACGGTGGCAGGGGATAATTCACCCCTCCACTTT.

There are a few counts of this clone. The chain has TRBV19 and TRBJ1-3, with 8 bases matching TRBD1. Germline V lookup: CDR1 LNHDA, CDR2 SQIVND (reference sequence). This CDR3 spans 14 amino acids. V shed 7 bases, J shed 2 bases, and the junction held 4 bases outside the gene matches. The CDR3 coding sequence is TGTGCCAGTATGGAGGACAGGGCTGGAAACACCATATATTTT. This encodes CASMEDRAGNTIYF.